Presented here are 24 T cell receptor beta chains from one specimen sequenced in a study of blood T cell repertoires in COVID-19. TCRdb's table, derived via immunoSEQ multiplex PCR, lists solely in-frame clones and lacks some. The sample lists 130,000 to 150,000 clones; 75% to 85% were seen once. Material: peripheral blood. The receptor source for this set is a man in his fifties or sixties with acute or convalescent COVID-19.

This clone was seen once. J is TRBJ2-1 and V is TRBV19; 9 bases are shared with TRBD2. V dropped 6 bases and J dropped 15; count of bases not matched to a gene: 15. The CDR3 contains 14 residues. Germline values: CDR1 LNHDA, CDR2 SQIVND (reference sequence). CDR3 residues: CASSDTSGHSRLFF. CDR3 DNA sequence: TGTGCCAGTAGCGACACTAGCGGGCACTCCCGTCTGTTCTTC. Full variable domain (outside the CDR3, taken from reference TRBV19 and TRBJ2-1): DGGITQSPKYLFRKEGQNVTLSCEQNLNHDAMYWYRQDPGQGLRLIYYSQIVNDFQKGDIAEGYSVSREKKESFPLTVTSAQKNPTAFYLCASSDTSGHSRLFFGPGTRLTVL.

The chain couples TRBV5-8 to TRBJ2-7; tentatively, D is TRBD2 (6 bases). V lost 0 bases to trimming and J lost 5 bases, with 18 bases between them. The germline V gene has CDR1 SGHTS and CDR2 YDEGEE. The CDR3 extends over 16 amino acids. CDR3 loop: CASSLAGGRVFDEQYF. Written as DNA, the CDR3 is TGTGCCAGCAGCTTGGCCGGGGGAAGGGTATTCGACGAGCAGTACTTC.

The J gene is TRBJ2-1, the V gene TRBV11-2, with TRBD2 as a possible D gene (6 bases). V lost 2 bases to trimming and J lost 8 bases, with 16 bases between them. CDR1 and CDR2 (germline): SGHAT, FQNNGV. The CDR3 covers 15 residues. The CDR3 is CASSLNPTSSDEQFF. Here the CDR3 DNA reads TGTGCCAGCAGCTTAAACCCCACCTCTAGCGATGAGCAGTTCTTC.

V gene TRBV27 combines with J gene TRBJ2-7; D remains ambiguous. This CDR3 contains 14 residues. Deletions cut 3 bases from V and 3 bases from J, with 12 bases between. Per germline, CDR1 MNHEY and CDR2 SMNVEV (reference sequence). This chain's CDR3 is CASSFGNPDYEQYF. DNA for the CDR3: TGTGCCAGCAGTTTTGGCAACCCTGACTACGAGCAGTACTTC.

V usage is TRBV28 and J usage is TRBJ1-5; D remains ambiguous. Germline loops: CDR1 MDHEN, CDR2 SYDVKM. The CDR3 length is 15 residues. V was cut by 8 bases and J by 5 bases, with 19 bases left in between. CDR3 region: CASEVDSGRDQPQHF. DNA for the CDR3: TGTGCCAGCGAGGTAGACTCCGGAAGAGATCAGCCCCAGCATTTT.

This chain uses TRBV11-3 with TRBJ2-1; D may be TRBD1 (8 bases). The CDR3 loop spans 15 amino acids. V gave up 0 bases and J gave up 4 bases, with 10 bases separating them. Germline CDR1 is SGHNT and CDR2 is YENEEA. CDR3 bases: TGTGCCAGCAGCTTAGAACAGGGGGGGTACAATGAGCAGTTCTTC. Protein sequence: CASSLEQGGYNEQFF.

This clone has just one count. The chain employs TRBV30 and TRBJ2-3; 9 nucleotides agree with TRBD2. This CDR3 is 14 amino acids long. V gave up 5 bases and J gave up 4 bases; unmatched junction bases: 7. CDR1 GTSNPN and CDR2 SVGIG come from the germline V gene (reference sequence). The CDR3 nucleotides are TGTGCCTGGGACCATAGCGGGAGTGCAGATACGCAGTATTTT. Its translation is CAWDHSGSADTQYF.

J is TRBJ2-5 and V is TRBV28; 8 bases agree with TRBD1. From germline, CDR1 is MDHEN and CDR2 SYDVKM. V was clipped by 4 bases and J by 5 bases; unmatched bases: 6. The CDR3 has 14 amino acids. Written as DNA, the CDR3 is TGTGCCAGCAGTTCCGCCGACAGGGGTGAGACCCAGTACTTC. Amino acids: CASSSADRGETQYF. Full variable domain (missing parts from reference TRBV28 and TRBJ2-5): DVKVTQSSRYLVKRTGEKVFLECVQDMDHENMFWYRQDPGLGLRLIYFSYDVKMKEKGDIPEGYSVSREKKERFSLILESASTNQTSMYLCASSSADRGETQYFGPGTRLLVL.

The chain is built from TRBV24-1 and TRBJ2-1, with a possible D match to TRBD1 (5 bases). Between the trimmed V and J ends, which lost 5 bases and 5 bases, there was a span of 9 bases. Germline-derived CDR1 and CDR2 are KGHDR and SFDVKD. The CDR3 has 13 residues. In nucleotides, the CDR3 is TGTGCCACCAGTGCAGACAGCCACAATGAGCAGTTCTTC. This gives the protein CATSADSHNEQFF.

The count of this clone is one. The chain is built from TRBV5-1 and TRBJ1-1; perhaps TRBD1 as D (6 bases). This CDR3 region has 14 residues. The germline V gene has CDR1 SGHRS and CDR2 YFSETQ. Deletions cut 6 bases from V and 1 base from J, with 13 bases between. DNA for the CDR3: TGCGCCAGCAAACCGGGACAAGAGAACACTGAAGCTTTCTTT. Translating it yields CASKPGQENTEAFF.

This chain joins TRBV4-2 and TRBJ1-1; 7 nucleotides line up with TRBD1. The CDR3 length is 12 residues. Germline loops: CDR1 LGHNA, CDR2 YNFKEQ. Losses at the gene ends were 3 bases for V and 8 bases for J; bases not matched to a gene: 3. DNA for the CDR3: TGTGCCAGCAGCCACCAGGGGGGCGAAGCTTTCTTT. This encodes CASSHQGGEAFF.

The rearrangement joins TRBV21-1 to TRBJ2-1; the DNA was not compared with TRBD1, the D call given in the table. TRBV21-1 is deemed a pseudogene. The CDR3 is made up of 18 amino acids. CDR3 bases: TGTGCCAGCAGCAAAGCCACTCACAGGGGCCTCTCCTACAATGAGCAGTTCTTC. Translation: CASSKATHRGLSYNEQFF.

DNA of the CDR3: TGTGCCACCAGCAGGGGAGCGCCCCAAGAGACCCAGTACTTC. This gives the protein CATSRGAPQETQYF. V gene TRBV15 combines with J gene TRBJ2-5; a weak D match, TRBD2 (5 bases). The CDR3 covers 14 residues. Trimming shortened V by 3 bases and J by 1 base, and 9 bases separated the two germline ends. Germline loops: CDR1 LNHNV, CDR2 YYDKDF (reference sequence).

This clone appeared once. The CDR3 loop reads CASSIQGAYEQYF. DNA for the CDR3: TGTGCCAGTAGTATACAGGGGGCCTACGAGCAGTACTTC. The genes are TRBV19 and TRBJ2-7, with TRBD1 identical over 7 bases. The J segment lost 2 bases and the V segment lost 2 bases, leaving 0 bases of the junction unmatched. This CDR3 region has 13 residues. CDR1 is LNHDA and CDR2 is SQIVND in the germline V gene (reference sequence).

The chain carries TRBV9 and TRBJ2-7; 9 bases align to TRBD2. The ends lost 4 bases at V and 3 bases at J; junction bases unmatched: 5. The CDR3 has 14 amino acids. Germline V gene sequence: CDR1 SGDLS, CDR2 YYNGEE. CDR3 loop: CASSSGTSFYEQYF. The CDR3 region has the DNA TGTGCCAGCAGCTCCGGGACTAGCTTCTACGAGCAGTACTTC. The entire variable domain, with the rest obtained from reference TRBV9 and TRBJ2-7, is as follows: DSGVTQTPKHLITATGQRVTLRCSPRSGDLSVYWYQQSLDQGLQFLIQYYNGEERAKGNILERFSAQQFPDLHSELNLSSLELGDSALYFCASSSGTSFYEQYFGPGTRLTVT.

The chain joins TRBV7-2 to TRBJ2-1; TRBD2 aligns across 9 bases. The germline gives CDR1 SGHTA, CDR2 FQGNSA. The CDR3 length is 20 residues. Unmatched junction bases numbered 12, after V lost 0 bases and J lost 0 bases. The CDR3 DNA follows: TGTGCCAGCAGCTTAGCGCGGGGGGCGGTTAGCGGGAGCTCCTACAATGAGCAGTTCTTC. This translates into CASSLARGAVSGSSYNEQFF.

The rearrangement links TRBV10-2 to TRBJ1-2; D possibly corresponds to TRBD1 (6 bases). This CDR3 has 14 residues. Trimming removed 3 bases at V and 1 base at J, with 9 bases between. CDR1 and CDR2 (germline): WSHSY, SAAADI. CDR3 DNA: TGCGCCAGCAGTGATGCGGACAGTAACTATGGCTACACCTTC. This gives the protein CASSDADSNYGYTF.

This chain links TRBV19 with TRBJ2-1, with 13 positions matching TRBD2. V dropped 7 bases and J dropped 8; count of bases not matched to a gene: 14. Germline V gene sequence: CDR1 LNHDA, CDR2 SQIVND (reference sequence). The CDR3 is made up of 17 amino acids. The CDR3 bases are TGTGCCAGTAAACCCCCCCAGGGACTAGCGGGATTGGATGAGCAGTTCTTC. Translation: CASKPPQGLAGLDEQFF.

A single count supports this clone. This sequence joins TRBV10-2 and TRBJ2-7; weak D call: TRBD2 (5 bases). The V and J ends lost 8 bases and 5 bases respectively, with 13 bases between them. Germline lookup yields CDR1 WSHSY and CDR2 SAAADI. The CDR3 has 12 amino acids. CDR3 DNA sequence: TGCGCCAGCGGTTGGGAGCGCCACGAGCAGTACTTC. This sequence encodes CASGWERHEQYF.

The CDR3: CASSSPGTSGRNIQYF. In DNA, the CDR3 is TGTGCCAGCAGTTCCCCCGGGACTAGCGGGAGAAACATTCAGTACTTC. The chain has TRBV6-5 and TRBJ2-4, with 14 bases fitting TRBD2. Germline lookup yields CDR1 MNHEY and CDR2 SVGAGI. The CDR3 covers 16 residues. Trimming cost V 4 bases and J 6 bases; bases outside gene matches: 5.

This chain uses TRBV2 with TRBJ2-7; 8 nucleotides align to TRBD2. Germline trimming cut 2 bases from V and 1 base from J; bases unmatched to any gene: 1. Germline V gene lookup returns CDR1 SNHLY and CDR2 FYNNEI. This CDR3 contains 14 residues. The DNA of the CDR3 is TGTGCCAGCAGTGAAAGCGGGAGATCCTACGAGCAGTACTTC. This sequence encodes CASSESGRSYEQYF.

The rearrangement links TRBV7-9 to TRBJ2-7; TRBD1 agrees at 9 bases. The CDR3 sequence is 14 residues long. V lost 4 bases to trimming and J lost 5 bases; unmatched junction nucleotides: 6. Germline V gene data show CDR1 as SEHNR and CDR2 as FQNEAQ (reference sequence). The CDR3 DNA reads TGTGCCAGCAGCTGGAGGGGACAGGGTAACGAGCAGTACTTC. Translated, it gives CASSWRGQGNEQYF.

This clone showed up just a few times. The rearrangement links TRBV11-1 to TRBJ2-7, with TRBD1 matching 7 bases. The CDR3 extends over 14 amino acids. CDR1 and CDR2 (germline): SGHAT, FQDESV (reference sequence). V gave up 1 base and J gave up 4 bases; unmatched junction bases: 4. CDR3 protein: CASSLGTGGYEQYF. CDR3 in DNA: TGTGCCAGCAGCTTAGGGACAGGAGGATACGAGCAGTACTTC.

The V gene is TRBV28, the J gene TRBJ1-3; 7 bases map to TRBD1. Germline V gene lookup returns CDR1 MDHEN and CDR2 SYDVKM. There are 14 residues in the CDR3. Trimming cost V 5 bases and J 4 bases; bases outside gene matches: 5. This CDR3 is CASSPGTEGNTIYF. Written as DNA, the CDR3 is TGTGCCAGCAGTCCAGGGACAGAAGGAAACACCATATATTTT.